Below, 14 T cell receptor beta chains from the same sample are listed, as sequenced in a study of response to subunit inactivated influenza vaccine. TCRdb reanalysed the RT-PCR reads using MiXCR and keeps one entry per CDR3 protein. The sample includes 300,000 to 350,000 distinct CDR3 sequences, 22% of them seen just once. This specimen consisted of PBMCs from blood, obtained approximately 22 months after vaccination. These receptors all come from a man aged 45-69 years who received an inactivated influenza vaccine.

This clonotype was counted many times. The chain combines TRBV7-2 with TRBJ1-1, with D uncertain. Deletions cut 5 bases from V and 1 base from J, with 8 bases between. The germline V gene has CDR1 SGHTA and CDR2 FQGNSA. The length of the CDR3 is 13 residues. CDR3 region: CASSTGPNTEAFF. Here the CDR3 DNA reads TGTGCCAGCAGCACGGGCCCGAACACTGAAGCTTTCTTT.

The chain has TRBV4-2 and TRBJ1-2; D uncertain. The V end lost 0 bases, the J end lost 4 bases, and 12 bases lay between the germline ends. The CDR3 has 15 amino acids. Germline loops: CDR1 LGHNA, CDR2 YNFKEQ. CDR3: CASSQDKLAGYGYTF. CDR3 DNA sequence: TGTGCCAGCAGCCAAGATAAGTTGGCCGGCTATGGCTACACCTTC.

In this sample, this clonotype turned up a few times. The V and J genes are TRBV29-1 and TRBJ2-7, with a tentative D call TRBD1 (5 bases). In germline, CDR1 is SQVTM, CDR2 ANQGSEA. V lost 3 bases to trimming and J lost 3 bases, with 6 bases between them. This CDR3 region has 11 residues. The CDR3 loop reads CSVDDSYEQYF. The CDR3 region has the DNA TGCAGCGTTGACGACAGCTACGAGCAGTACTTC.

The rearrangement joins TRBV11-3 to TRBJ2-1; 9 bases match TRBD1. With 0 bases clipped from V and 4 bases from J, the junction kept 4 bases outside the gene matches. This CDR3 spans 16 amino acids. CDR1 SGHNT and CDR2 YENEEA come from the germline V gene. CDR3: CASSLDMTGGYNEQFF. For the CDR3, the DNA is TGTGCCAGCAGCTTAGATATGACAGGGGGGTACAATGAGCAGTTCTTC.

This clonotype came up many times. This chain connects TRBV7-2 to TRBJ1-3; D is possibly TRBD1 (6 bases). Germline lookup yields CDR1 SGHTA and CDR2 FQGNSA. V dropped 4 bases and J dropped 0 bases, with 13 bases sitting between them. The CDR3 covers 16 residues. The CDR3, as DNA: TGTGCCAGCAGCTGGGTACAGGGTCTCTCTGGAAACACCATATATTTT. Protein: CASSWVQGLSGNTIYF.

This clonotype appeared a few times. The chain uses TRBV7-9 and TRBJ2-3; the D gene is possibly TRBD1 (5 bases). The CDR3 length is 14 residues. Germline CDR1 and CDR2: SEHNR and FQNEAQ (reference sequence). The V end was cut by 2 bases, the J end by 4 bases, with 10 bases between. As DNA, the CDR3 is TGTGCCAGCAGCTTATTCCAGGGTTCAGATACGCAGTATTTT. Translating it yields CASSLFQGSDTQYF.

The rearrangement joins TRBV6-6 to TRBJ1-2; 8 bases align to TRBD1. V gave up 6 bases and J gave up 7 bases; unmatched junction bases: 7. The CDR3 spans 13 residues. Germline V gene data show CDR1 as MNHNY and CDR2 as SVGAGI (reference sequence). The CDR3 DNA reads TGTGCCAGCAGACGACAGGGGCAGGGTGGCTACACCTTC. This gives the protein CASRRQGQGGYTF.

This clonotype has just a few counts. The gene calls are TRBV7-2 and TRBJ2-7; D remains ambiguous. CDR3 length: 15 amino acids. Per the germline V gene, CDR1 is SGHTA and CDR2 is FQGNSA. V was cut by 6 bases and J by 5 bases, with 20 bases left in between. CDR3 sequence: CASRVTGLPLNEQYF. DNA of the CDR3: TGTGCCAGCAGGGTAACCGGGTTACCCCTCAACGAGCAGTACTTC.

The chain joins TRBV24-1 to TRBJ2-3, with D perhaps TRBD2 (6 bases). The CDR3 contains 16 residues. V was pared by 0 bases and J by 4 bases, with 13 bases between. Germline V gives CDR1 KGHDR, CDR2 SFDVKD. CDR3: CATSDLSGDAADTQYF. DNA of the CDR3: TGTGCCACCAGTGATTTGTCGGGAGATGCCGCAGATACGCAGTATTTT.

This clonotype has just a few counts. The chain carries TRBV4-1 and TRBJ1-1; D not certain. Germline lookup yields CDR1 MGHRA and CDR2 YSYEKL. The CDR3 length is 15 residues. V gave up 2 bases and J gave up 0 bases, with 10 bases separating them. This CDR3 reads CASSQFGLMNTEAFF. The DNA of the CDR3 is TGCGCCAGCAGCCAATTTGGGCTGATGAACACTGAAGCTTTCTTT.

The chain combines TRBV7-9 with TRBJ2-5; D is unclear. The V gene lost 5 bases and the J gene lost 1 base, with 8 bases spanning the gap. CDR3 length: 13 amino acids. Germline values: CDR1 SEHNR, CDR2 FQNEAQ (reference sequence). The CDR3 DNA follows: TGTGCCAGCAGCAGACCGAGCCAAGAGACCCAGTACTTC. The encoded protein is CASSRPSQETQYF. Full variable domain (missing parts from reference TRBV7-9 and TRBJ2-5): DTGVSQNPRHKITKRGQNVTFRCDPISEHNRLYWYRQTLGQGPEFLTYFQNEAQLEKSRLLSDRFSAERPKGSFSTLEIQRTEQGDSAMYLCASSRPSQETQYFGPGTRLLVL.

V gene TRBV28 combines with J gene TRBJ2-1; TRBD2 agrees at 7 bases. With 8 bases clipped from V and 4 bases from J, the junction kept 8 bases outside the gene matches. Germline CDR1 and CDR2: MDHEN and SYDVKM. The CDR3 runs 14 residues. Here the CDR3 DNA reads TGTGCCAGCGGGGGGGGATTAGGTTACAATGAGCAGTTCTTC. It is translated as CASGGGLGYNEQFF.

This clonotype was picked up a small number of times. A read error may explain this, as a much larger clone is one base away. CDR3 sequence: CSVEDGYTF. The CDR3, as DNA: TGCAGCGTTGAAGACGGCTACACCTTC. The rearrangement joins TRBV29-1 to TRBJ1-2, with D uncertain. CDR3 length equals 9 residues. The germline V gene has CDR1 SQVTM and CDR2 ANQGSEA. V gave up 0 bases and J gave up 8 bases, with 1 base separating them.

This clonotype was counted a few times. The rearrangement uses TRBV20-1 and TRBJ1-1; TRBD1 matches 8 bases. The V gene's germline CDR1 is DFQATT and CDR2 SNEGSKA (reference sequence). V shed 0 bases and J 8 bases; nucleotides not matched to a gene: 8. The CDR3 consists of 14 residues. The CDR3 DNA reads TGCAGTGCTAGAGACAGGGGGCTTATTCGGGAAGCTTTCTTT. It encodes CSARDRGLIREAFF.